The clone carrying this TCR beta chain turned up a few times. The antigen is undetermined. The data were obtained in a study of beta chain features in type 1 diabetes. In the study overall: There were some 98 million sorted cells examined across all samples.

The isolated RNA, all of it, was reverse transcribed, so expressed TCRB transcripts were what got sequenced. TCRdb's copy holds only in-frame clones and misses some; the assay was immunoSEQ multiplex PCR. The sample shows about 620,000 clones, around 16% of them seen only once. CDR1 and CDR2 from the germline V gene are SGHAT and FQNNGV. The V and J ends lost 1 base and 5 bases respectively, with 6 bases between them. The CDR3 totals 13 residues. Study outcomes and limitations: PCR could preferentially amplify shorter templates, alike in patients and controls.

The sequence came from a man between 18 and 29 years old in good health. V usage is TRBV11-2 and J usage is TRBJ2-1; weak D call: TRBD1 (5 bases). The sample comprised naive CD4+ T cells from blood. CDR3 amino acids: CASSLVTDNEQFF. CDR3 bases: TGTGCCAGCAGCTTAGTGACAGACAATGAGCAGTTCTTC.